Listed below are T cell receptor beta chains from one sample, sequenced in a study of T cells in localized non-small cell lung cancer. This table comes from immunoSEQ multiplex PCR, and its TCRdb copy is limited to in-frame clones, with some not included. The sample lists approximately 26,000 clones, 81% occurring once. Material: peripheral blood, obtained before any cancer treatment. Receptors were obtained from a man aged 35-69 years with stage III squamous cell lung carcinoma. Each CDR3 is given with its conserved first and last residue. A D gene is named only where the DNA matches it firmly. Part of the rows lack a size; the others show once, few, many or a class for expanded clones.

>.|TRBJ2-3|TRBV7-3|15|.
CASSLTGFSTDTQYF
TGTGCCAGCAGCTTGACAGGCTTTAGCACAGATACGCAGTATTTT
>.|TRBJ2-3|TRBV28|16|.
CASSSSLRASTDTQYF
TGTGCCAGCAGTTCTTCTCTTCGTGCTAGCACAGATACGCAGTATTTT
>.|TRBJ1-2|TRBV28|13|.
CASRPGLSYGYTF
TGTGCCAGCCGCCCGGGACTCTCCTATGGCTACACCTTC
>.|TRBJ2-5|TRBV10-3|13|.
CAISGGQGDTQYF
TGTGCCATCAGTGGGGGACAAGGTGATACCCAGTACTTC
>.|TRBJ2-1|TRBV7-9|11|.
CASTPSDEQFF
TGTGCCAGCACCCCGTCCGATGAGCAGTTCTTC
>.|TRBJ1-1|TRBV7-9|14|TRBD1
CASSQGQTYTEAFF
TGTGCCAGCAGCCAGGGACAGACCTACACTGAAGCTTTCTTT
>.|TRBJ1-4|TRBV7-2|14|.
CASSLAGAGEKLFF
TGTGCCAGCAGCTTAGCGGGGGCCGGTGAAAAACTGTTTTTT
>.|TRBJ2-5|TRBV5-4|15|TRBD2
CASSYGLAGGETQYF
TGTGCCAGCAGCTACGGACTAGCGGGAGGAGAGACCCAGTACTTC
>.|TRBJ1-5|TRBV27|19|.
CASSPLGSIHRYSNQPQHF
TGTGCCAGCAGTCCCCTCGGGAGCATTCACAGGTATAGCAATCAGCCCCAGCATTTT
>.|TRBJ2-7|TRBV5-1|11|.
CASRGESEQYF
TGCGCCAGCCGCGGGGAGTCCGAGCAGTACTTC
>.|TRBJ2-3|TRBV4-1|16|TRBD1
CASSQDRGGNTDTQYF
TGCGCCAGCAGCCAGGACAGGGGGGGTAACACAGATACGCAGTATTTT
>.|TRBJ2-2|TRBV27|14|.
CASSTTSPPGELFF
TGTGCCAGCAGTACCACTAGCCCTCCCGGGGAGCTGTTTTTT
>.|TRBJ2-7|TRBV5-4|13|.
CASSLPDSYEQYF
TGTGCCAGCAGCTTGCCAGATTCCTACGAGCAGTACTTC
>.|TRBJ2-3|TRBV29-1|11|TRBD2
CSVEGLAGLYF
TGCAGCGTTGAGGGACTAGCGGGGTTGTATTTT
>few|TRBJ2-5|TRBV4-1|15|.
CASSQATYNQETQYF
TGCGCCAGCAGCCAAGCCACCTACAACCAAGAGACCCAGTACTTC
>.|TRBJ2-1|TRBV7-3|13|.
CASSSSLASEQFF
TGTGCCAGCAGCTCCTCACTAGCCTCTGAGCAGTTCTTC
>.|TRBJ2-1|TRBV7-6|15|TRBD2
CASSLTSGRANEQFF
TGTGCCAGCAGCTTGACGAGCGGGAGGGCCAATGAGCAGTTCTTC
>.|TRBJ2-6|TRBV28|15|TRBD1
CASSLGQAGANVLTF
TGTGCCAGCAGTTTAGGACAGGCCGGGGCCAACGTCCTGACTTTC
>.|TRBJ1-4|TRBV30|13|TRBD1
CAWMHRGREKLFF
TGTGCCTGGATGCATAGGGGGCGTGAAAAACTGTTTTTT
>.|TRBJ2-5|TRBV6-5|15|TRBD2
CASRPLAGPQETQYF
TGTGCCAGCAGACCACTAGCGGGACCCCAAGAGACCCAGTACTTC
>.|TRBJ1-1|TRBV27|13|.
CASSSPPSTEAFF
TGTGCCAGCAGTTCCCCCCCGTCCACTGAAGCTTTCTTT
>.|TRBJ2-3|TRBV5-1|15|TRBD1
CASSSQGQKADTQYF
TGCGCCAGCAGCTCGCAGGGACAGAAGGCAGATACGCAGTATTTT
>few|TRBJ2-5|TRBV4-2|14|.
CASSLRRGTETQYF
TGTGCCAGCAGCCTCAGGCGGGGTACAGAGACCCAGTACTTC
>.|TRBJ1-5|TRBV23-1|17|TRBD1
CASRRTGGFFAGQPQHF
TGCGCCAGCAGAAGGACAGGGGGTTTCTTCGCTGGTCAGCCCCAGCATTTT
>.|TRBJ2-3|TRBV6-1|14|TRBD1
CASSSRDRGDTQYF
TGTGCCAGCAGTTCCCGGGACAGGGGTGATACGCAGTATTTT
>.|TRBJ2-1|TRBV30|15|TRBD2
CAWGRTSGLHNEQFF
TGTGCCTGGGGGCGGACTAGCGGGCTCCACAATGAGCAGTTCTTC
>few|TRBJ1-1|TRBV10-3|12|.
CAINQEMGEAFF
TGTGCCATCAATCAAGAAATGGGTGAAGCTTTCTTT
>.|TRBJ2-4|TRBV6-6|16|TRBD1
CASSRDSLGAKNIQYF
TGTGCCAGCAGTAGGGACAGCTTAGGGGCCAAAAACATTCAGTACTTC
>.|TRBJ2-3|TRBV10-2|15|TRBD2
CATWTSGASTDTQYF
TGCGCCACCTGGACTAGCGGGGCAAGCACAGATACGCAGTATTTT
>.|TRBJ2-7|TRBV30|12|TRBD1
CAWRTGVYEQYF
TGTGCCTGGAGGACAGGGGTCTACGAGCAGTACTTC
>.|TRBJ2-3|TRBV12-5|15|.
CASGLVGPGKDTQYF
TGTGCTAGTGGTTTGGTAGGGCCGGGGAAAGATACGCAGTATTTT
>.|TRBJ2-2|TRBV2|17|TRBD1
CASSVEEGTGDTGELFF
TGTGCCAGCAGTGTAGAAGAAGGGACAGGTGACACCGGGGAGCTGTTTTTT
>.|TRBJ2-1|TRBV4-1|16|.
CASSQDSGTRGGEQFF
TGCGCCAGCAGCCAAGATTCGGGGACTCGAGGGGGAGAGCAGTTCTTC
>.|TRBJ1-1|TRBV7-8|15|TRBD1
CASSPNPGGRVEAFF
TGTGCCAGCAGCCCTAACCCAGGGGGCAGGGTTGAAGCTTTCTTT
>.|TRBJ1-2|TRBV4-1|15|TRBD1
CASSQEPRTGLGYTF
TGCGCCAGCAGCCAAGAACCGAGGACAGGGCTTGGCTACACCTTC
>.|TRBJ1-2|TRBV6-6|13|.
CASRSSTGGGYTF
TGTGCCAGCAGGTCCTCGACAGGTGGTGGCTACACCTTC
>once|TRBJ1-2|TRBV7-9|14|.
CASSLAGSYYGYTF
TGTGCCAGCAGCTTAGCTGGCAGCTACTATGGCTACACCTTC
>.|TRBJ2-2|TRBV5-6|14|.
CASSFGIGGGELFF
TGTGCCAGCAGCTTTGGGATAGGGGGCGGGGAGCTGTTTTTT
>.|TRBJ1-3|TRBV9|13|.
CASSAIYGNTIYF
TGTGCCAGCAGCGCAATATATGGAAACACCATATATTTT
>.|TRBJ1-1|TRBV30|13|.
CAWSRGTNTEAFF
TGTGCCTGGAGTAGGGGTACGAACACTGAAGCTTTCTTT
>.|TRBJ2-1|TRBV7-2|17|.
CASSSGIWTGKYNEQFF
TGTGCCAGCAGCTCTGGAATCTGGACGGGAAAATACAATGAGCAGTTCTTC
>.|TRBJ1-2|TRBV5-6|13|.
CASSLGGDYGYTF
TGTGCCAGCAGCTTGGGGGGAGACTATGGCTACACCTTC
>.|TRBJ1-2|TRBV28|16|.
CASSLGGGAANYGYTF
TGTGCCAGCAGCTTGGGGGGAGGGGCGGCTAACTATGGCTACACCTTC
>.|TRBJ2-6|TRBV7-3|18|TRBD1
CASSSRQGAVAGANVLTF
TGTGCCAGCAGCTCTAGACAGGGGGCTGTTGCAGGGGCCAACGTCCTGACTTTC
>.|TRBJ2-1|TRBV10-2|13|TRBD2
CATSGTSGNEQFF
TGCGCCACCTCCGGGACTAGCGGTAATGAGCAGTTCTTC
>medium-sized|TRBJ1-3|TRBV4-1|16|.
CASSQNDWARGNTIYF
TGCGCCAGCAGCCAGAATGACTGGGCCCGAGGAAACACCATATATTTT
>.|TRBJ2-5|TRBV5-1|16|TRBD2
CASSLEAGWAEETQYF
TGCGCCAGCAGCTTAGAAGCGGGGTGGGCGGAGGAGACCCAGTACTTC
>.|TRBJ1-5|TRBV2|15|.
CASSTGLARYQPQHF
TGTGCCAGCAGCACGGGATTAGCCCGGTATCAGCCCCAGCATTTT
>.|TRBJ2-1|TRBV7-9|15|TRBD2
CASSLASGSSDEQFF
TGTGCCAGCAGCTTAGCTAGCGGGAGTAGCGATGAGCAGTTCTTC
>.|TRBJ2-2|TRBV2|13|.
CASRAPGAGELFF
TGTGCCAGCCGTGCCCCGGGGGCCGGGGAGCTGTTTTTT
>.|TRBJ2-7|TRBV2|11|.
CASSGTNEQYF
TGTGCCAGCAGTGGGACGAACGAGCAGTACTTC
>once|TRBJ2-3|TRBV27|14|.
CASSVVKGADTQYF
TGTGCCAGCAGTGTTGTGAAGGGAGCAGATACGCAGTATTTT